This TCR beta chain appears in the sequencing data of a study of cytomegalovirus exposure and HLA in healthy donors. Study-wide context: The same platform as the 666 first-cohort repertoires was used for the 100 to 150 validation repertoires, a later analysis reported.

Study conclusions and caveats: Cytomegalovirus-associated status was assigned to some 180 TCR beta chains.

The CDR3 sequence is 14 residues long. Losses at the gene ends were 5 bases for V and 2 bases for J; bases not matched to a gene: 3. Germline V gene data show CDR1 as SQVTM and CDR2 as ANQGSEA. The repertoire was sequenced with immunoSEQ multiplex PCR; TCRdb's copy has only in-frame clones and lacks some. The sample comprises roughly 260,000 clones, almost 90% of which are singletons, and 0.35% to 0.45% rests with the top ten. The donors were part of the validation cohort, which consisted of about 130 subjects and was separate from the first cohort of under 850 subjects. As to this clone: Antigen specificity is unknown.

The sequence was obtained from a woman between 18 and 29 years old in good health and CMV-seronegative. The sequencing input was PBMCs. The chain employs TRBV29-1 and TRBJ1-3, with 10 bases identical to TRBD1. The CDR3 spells CSVKDRGTGNTIYF. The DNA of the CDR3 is TGCAGCGTTAAGGACAGGGGGACTGGAAACACCATATATTTT.